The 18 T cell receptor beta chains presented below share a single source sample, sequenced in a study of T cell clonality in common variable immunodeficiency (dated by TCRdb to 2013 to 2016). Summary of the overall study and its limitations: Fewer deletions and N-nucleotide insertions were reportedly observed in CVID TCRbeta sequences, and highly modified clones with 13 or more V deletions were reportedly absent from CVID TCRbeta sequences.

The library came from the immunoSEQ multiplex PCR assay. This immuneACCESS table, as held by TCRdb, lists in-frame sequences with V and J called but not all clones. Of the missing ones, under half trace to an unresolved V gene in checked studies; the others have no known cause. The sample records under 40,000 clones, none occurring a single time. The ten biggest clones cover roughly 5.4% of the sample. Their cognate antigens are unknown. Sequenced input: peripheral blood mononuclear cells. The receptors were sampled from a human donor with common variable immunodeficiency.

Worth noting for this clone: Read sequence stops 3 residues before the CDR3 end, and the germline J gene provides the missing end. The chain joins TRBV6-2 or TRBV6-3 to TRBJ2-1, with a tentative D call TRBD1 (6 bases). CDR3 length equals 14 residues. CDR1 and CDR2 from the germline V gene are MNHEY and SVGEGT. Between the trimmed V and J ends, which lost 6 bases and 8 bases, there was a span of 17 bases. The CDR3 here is CASSWQGLLDEQFF. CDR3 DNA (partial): TGTGCCAGCAGCTGGCAGGGGCTGCTGGATGAG.

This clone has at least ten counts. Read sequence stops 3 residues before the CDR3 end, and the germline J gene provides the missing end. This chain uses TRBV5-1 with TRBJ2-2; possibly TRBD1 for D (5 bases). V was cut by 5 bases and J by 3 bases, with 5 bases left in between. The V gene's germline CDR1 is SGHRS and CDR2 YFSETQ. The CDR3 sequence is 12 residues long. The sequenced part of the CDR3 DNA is TGCGCCAGCAGGGGGCACACCGGGGAG. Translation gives CASRGHTGE. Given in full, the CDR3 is CASRGHTGELFF.

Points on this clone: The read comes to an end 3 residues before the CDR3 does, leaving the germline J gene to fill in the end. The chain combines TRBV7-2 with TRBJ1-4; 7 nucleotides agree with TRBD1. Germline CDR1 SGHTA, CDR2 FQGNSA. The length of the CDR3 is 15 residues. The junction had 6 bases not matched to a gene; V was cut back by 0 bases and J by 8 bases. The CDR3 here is CASSLAGQVEEKLFF. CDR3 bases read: TGTGCCAGCAGCTTAGCTGGACAGGTGGAGGAAAAA. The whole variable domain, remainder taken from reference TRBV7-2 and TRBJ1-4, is GAGVSQSPSNKVTEKGKDVELRCDPISGHTALYWYRQSLGQGLEFLIYFQGNSAPDKSGLPSDRFSAERTGGSVSTLTIQRTQQEDSAVYLCASSLAGQVEEKLFFGSGTQLSVL.

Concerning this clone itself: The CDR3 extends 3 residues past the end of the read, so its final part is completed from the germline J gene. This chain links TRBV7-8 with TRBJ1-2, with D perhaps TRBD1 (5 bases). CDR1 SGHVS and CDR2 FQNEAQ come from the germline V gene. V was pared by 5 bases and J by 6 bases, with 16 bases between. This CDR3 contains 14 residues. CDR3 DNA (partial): TGTGCCAGCAGCCGGGGGAGGGAAACCCATGGC. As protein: CASSRGRETHG. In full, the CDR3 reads CASSRGRETHGYTF. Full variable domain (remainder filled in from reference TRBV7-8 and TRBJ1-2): GAGVSQSPRYKVAKRGQDVALRCDPISGHVSLFWYQQALGQGPEFLTYFQNEAQLDKSGLPSDRFFAERPEGSVSTLKIQRTQQEDSAVYLCASSRGRETHGYTFGSGTRLTVV.

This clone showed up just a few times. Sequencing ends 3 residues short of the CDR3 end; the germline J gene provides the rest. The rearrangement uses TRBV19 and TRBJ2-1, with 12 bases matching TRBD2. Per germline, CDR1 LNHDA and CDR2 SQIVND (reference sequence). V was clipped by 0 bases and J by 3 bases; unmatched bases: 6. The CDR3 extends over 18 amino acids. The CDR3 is CASSIDSLAGGVYNEQFF. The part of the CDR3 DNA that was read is TGTGCCAGTAGTATAGATAGCCTAGCGGGGGGGGTCTACAATGAG.

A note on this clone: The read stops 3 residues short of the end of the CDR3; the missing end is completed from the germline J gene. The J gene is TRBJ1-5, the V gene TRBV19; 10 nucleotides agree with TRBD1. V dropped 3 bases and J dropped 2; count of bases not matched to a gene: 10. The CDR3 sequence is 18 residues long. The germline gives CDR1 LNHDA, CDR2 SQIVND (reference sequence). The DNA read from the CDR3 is TGTGCCAGTAGTATTTGGACAGGGGGGAAATTGGGCAATCAGCCC. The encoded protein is CASSIWTGGKLGNQP. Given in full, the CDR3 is CASSIWTGGKLGNQPQHF. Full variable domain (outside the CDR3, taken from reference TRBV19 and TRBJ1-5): DGGITQSPKYLFRKEGQNVTLSCEQNLNHDAMYWYRQDPGQGLRLIYYSQIVNDFQKGDIAEGYSVSREKKESFPLTVTSAQKNPTAFYLCASSIWTGGKLGNQPQHFGDGTRLSIL.

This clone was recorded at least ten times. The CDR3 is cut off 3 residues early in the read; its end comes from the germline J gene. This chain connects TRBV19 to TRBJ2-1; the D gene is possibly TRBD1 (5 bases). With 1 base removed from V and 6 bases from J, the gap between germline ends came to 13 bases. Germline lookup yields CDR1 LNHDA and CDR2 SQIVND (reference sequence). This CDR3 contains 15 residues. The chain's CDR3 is CASSIGQRRANEQFF. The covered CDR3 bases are TGTGCCAGTAGTATAGGACAGCGCAGGGCCAATGAG.

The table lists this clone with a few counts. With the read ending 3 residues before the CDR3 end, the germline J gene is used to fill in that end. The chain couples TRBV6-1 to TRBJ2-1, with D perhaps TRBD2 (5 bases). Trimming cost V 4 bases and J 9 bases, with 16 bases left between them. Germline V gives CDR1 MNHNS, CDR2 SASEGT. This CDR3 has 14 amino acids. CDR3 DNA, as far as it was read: TGTGCCAGCAGTGTTACTAGGGTTTTGGGTGAG. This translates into CASSVTRVLGE. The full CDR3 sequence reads CASSVTRVLGEQFF.

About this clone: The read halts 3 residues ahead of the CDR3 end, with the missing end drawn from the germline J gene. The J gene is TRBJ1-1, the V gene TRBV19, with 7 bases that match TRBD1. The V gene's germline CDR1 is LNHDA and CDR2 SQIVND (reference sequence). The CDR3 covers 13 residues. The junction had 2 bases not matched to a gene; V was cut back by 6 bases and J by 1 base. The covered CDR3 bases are TGTGCCAGTAGGAGGGACAGGAACACTGAA. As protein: CASRRDRNTE. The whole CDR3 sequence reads CASRRDRNTEAFF.

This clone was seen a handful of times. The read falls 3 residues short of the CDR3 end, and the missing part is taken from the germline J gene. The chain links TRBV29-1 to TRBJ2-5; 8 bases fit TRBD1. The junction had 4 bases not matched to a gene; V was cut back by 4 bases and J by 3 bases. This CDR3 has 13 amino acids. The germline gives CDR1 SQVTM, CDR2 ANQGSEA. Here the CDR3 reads CSVARTGKETQYF. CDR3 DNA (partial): TGCAGCGTTGCCCGGACAGGGAAAGAGACC.

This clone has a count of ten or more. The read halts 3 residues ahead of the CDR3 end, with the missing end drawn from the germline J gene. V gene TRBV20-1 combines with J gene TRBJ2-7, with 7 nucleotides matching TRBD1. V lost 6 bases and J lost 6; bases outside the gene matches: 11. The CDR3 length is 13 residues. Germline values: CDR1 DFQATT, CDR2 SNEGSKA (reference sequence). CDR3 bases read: TGCAGTGCCACGATGGTCGGGACAGCCGAG. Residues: CSATMVGTAE. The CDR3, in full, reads CSATMVGTAEQYF.

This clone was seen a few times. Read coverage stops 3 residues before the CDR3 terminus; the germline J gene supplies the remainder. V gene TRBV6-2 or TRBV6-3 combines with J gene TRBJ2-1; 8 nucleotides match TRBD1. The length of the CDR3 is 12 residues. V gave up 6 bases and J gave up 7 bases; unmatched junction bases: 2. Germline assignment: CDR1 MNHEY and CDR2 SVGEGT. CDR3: CASSRGRNEQFF. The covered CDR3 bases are TGTGCCAGCAGCAGGGGGCGGAATGAG.

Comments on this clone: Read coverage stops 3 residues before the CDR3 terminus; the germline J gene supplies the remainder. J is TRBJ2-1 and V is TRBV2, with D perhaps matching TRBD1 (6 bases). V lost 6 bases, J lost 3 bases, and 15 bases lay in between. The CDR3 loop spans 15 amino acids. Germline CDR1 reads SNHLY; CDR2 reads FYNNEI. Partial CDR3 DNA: TGTGCCAGCAGATCTACAGGGTCCCTCTACAATGAG. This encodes CASRSTGSLYNE. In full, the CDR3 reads CASRSTGSLYNEQFF.

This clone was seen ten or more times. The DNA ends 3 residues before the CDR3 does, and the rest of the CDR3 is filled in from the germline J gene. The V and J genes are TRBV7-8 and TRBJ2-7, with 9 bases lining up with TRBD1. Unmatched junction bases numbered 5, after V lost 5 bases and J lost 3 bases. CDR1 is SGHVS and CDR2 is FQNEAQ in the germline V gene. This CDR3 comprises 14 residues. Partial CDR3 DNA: TGTGCCAGCAGCCCGATGACAGGGGGCTACGAG. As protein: CASSPMTGGYE. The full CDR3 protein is CASSPMTGGYEQYF.

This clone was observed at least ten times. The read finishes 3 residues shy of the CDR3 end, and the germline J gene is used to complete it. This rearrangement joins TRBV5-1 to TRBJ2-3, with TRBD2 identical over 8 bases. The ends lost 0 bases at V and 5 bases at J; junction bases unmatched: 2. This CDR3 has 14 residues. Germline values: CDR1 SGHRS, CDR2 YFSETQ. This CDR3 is CASSLVAGKDTQYF. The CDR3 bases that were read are TGCGCCAGCAGCTTGGTAGCGGGGAAAGATACG.

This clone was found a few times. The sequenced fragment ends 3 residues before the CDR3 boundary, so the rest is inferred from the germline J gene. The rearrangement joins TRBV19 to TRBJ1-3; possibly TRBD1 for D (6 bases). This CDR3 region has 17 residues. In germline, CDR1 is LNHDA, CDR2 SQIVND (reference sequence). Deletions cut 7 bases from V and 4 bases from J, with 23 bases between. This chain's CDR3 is CASTALGGGAGGNTIYF. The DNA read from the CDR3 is TGTGCCAGTACCGCCCTGGGAGGGGGGGCTGGAGGAAACACC.

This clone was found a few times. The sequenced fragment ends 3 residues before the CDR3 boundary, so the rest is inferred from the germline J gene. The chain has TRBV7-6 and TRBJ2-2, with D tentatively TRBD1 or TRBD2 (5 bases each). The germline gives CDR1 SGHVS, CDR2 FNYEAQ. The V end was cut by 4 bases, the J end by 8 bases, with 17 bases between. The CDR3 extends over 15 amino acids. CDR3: CASSSRGAVAGELFF. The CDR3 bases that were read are TGTGCCAGCAGCTCCCGAGGGGCGGTCGCTGGGGAG.

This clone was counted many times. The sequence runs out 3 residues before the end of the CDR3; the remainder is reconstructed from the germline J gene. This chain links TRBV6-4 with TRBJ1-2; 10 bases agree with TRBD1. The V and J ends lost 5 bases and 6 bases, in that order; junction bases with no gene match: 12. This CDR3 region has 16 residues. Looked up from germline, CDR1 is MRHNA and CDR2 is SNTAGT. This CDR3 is CASSLTGDRGVDGYTF. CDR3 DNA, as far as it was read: TGTGCCAGCAGTCTTACGGGGGACAGGGGAGTTGATGGC.